One sample yielded the 17 T cell receptor beta chains listed below, sequenced in a study of blood T cell repertoires in COVID-19. Generated by immunoSEQ multiplex PCR, the TCRdb table keeps only in-frame clones and is missing some. The sample gives about 160,000 clones, about four fifths of which show up once; approximately 12% is in the top ten. Sequenced: peripheral blood. The receptor set was obtained from a man between 65 and 80 years old who had recovered from COVID-19.

The chain uses TRBV6-6 and TRBJ2-7; 7 nucleotides match TRBD1. CDR3 length: 16 amino acids. In germline, CDR1 is MNHNY, CDR2 SVGAGI (reference sequence). The junction had 8 bases not matched to a gene; V was cut back by 0 bases and J by 3 bases. CDR3: CASSYSYRGKNYEQYF. DNA of the CDR3: TGTGCCAGCAGTTACTCTTACAGGGGAAAGAACTACGAGCAGTACTTC.

The chain has TRBV6-1 and TRBJ2-3; D unresolved. The CDR3 has 16 residues. CDR1 and CDR2 (germline): MNHNS, SASEGT. V lost 4 bases, J lost 2 bases, and 16 bases lay in between. CDR3 coding DNA: TGTGCCAGCAGTGCCGAGGTAGCCCTCCACACAGATACGCAGTATTTT. Encoded protein: CASSAEVALHTDTQYF.

The chain recombines TRBV5-1 with TRBJ2-7; D unresolved. Trimming took 0 bases from V and 0 from J, leaving 7 bases between them. The germline V gene has CDR1 SGHRS and CDR2 YFSETQ. The length of the CDR3 is 14 residues. The CDR3 sequence: CASSLGHNSYEQYF. The CDR3 nucleotides are TGCGCCAGCAGCTTGGGACATAACTCCTACGAGCAGTACTTC.

The chain is built from TRBV7-2 and TRBJ2-3, with D perhaps TRBD2 (6 bases). The V and J ends lost 4 bases and 0 bases respectively, with 11 bases between them. This CDR3 comprises 15 residues. The germline V gene encodes CDR1 SGHTA and CDR2 FQGNSA. The CDR3 spells CASSSGTLSTDTQYF. CDR3 nucleotides: TGTGCCAGCAGCTCGGGGACTCTAAGCACAGATACGCAGTATTTT. The full variable domain, with the rest looked up from reference TRBV7-2 and TRBJ2-3, is GAGVSQSPSNKVTEKGKDVELRCDPISGHTALYWYRQSLGQGLEFLIYFQGNSAPDKSGLPSDRFSAERTGGSVSTLTIQRTQQEDSAVYLCASSSGTLSTDTQYFGPGTRLTVL.

This clone has more than one count but fewer than ten. This rearrangement joins TRBV2 to TRBJ1-6; D is unresolved. Trimming cost V 3 bases and J 7 bases, with 4 bases left between them. Per the germline V gene, CDR1 is SNHLY and CDR2 is FYNNEI. The CDR3 covers 12 residues. CDR3 sequence: CASSDGNSPLHF. Here the CDR3 DNA reads TGTGCCAGCAGTGACGGGAATTCACCCCTCCACTTT.

This chain joins TRBV11-2 and TRBJ2-1; 12 bases fit TRBD2. The junction had 5 bases not matched to a gene; V was cut back by 1 base and J by 7 bases. The CDR3 is 16 residues long. Germline CDR1 is SGHAT and CDR2 is FQNNGV. This CDR3 is CASSLASGRAGNEQFF. For the CDR3, the DNA is TGTGCCAGCAGCTTAGCTAGCGGGAGGGCGGGGAATGAGCAGTTCTTC.

The chain carries TRBV11-3 and TRBJ2-3; D uncertain. Per germline, CDR1 SGHNT and CDR2 YENEEA. The length of the CDR3 is 13 residues. The ends were cut back, 3 bases at V and 1 base at J, with 5 bases in the middle. In DNA form, the CDR3 reads TGTGCCAGCAGCTTGCAGGGCACAGATACGCAGTATTTT. Translation gives CASSLQGTDTQYF.

The chain is built from TRBV6-6 and TRBJ1-1; TRBD1 is a possible D gene (5 bases). The CDR3 totals 16 residues. Germline V lookup: CDR1 MNHNY, CDR2 SVGAGI (reference sequence). V shed 5 bases and J shed 2 bases, with 18 bases lying between them. CDR3: CASSRTGGTRNTEAFF. DNA for the CDR3: TGTGCCAGCAGTCGTACGGGGGGAACCCGAAACACTGAAGCTTTCTTT.

The genes are TRBV10-1 and TRBJ2-1, with TRBD2 as a possible D gene (6 bases). V lost 3 bases to trimming and J lost 0 bases, with 9 bases between them. The CDR3 is made up of 15 amino acids. From germline, CDR1 is WNHNN and CDR2 SYGVQD (reference sequence). CDR3 region: CASSDGSFSYNEQFF. Here the CDR3 DNA reads TGCGCCAGCAGTGACGGGAGCTTCTCCTACAATGAGCAGTTCTTC.

The V and J genes are TRBV3-1 (or the pseudogene TRBV3-2) and TRBJ1-1; D is unclear. CDR1 LGHDT and CDR2 YNNKEL come from the germline V gene (reference sequence). The CDR3 runs 11 residues. The germline V and J ends were trimmed by 0 bases and 9 bases, with 5 bases remaining between them. CDR3 sequence reads: CASSQESKAFF. Written as DNA, the CDR3 is TGTGCCAGCAGCCAAGAGTCTAAAGCTTTCTTT.

The chain has TRBV27 and TRBJ2-3; 7 bases match TRBD2. The germline V gene has CDR1 MNHEY and CDR2 SMNVEV (reference sequence). Losses at the gene ends were 4 bases for V and 5 bases for J; bases not matched to a gene: 6. The CDR3 consists of 14 residues. The DNA for the CDR3 is TGTGCCAGCAGTTGGTCGGGAGGTATAGATACGCAGTATTTT. This sequence encodes CASSWSGGIDTQYF.

The chain joins TRBV6-1 to TRBJ2-1, with 12 nucleotides matching TRBD2. Per the germline V gene, CDR1 is MNHNS and CDR2 is SASEGT. This CDR3 spans 15 amino acids. With 3 bases clipped from V and 8 bases from J, the junction kept 5 bases outside the gene matches. The CDR3 coding sequence is TGTGCCAGCAGTGATAGGTCTAGCGGGAGGGATGAGCAGTTCTTC. Translating it yields CASSDRSSGRDEQFF.

V gene TRBV19 combines with J gene TRBJ1-5; D not resolved. The CDR3 sequence is 15 residues long. Germline CDR1 reads LNHDA; CDR2 reads SQIVND (reference sequence). V lost 7 bases and J 3 bases, leaving 16 bases between the germline ends. In nucleotides, the CDR3 is TGTGCCAGTACCACCGGACGGGGTGCCAATCAGCCCCAGCATTTT. Protein: CASTTGRGANQPQHF.

The chain links TRBV30 to TRBJ2-7, with 7 bases fitting TRBD1. Germline CDR1 GTSNPN, CDR2 SVGIG (reference sequence). The CDR3 runs 12 residues. V shed 6 bases, J shed 5 bases, and the junction held 7 bases outside the gene matches. Here the CDR3 reads CACHRGPDEQYF. The CDR3 DNA is TGTGCCTGCCACAGGGGTCCCGACGAGCAGTACTTC.

This rearrangement joins TRBV27 to TRBJ2-1; 7 bases are shared with TRBD2. V shed 5 bases, J shed 10 bases, and the junction held 17 bases outside the gene matches. The CDR3 is 16 residues long. Germline assignment: CDR1 MNHEY and CDR2 SMNVEV (reference sequence). The CDR3 DNA sequence: TGTGCCAGCAGTAAGGTGCCTAGCGGACACGCAGGGGAGCAGTTCTTC. Protein product: CASSKVPSGHAGEQFF.

The rearrangement links TRBV11-2 to TRBJ1-6; perhaps TRBD1 as D (6 bases). The germline gives CDR1 SGHAT, CDR2 FQNNGV. Between the trimmed V and J ends, which lost 5 bases and 7 bases, there was a span of 12 bases. The CDR3 loop spans 14 amino acids. CDR3 in amino acids: CASSIDRLNSPLHF. The CDR3 DNA is TGTGCCAGCAGCATCGACAGGCTAAATTCACCCCTCCACTTT.

The chain has TRBV28 and TRBJ1-4, with D unclear. V was trimmed by 5 bases and J by 6 bases, leaving 10 bases between them. Germline CDR1 and CDR2: MDHEN and SYDVKM. The CDR3 loop spans 13 amino acids. The CDR3 sequence is CASSGGRYEKLFF. Here the CDR3 DNA reads TGTGCCAGCAGTGGAGGGAGATATGAAAAACTGTTTTTT.